This TCR beta chain stems from a study of radiation and T cells in renal cell carcinoma. Documented time point: blood 4 weeks post-SBRT, at nephrectomy. Stated treatment: 15 Gy SBRT to primary tumor, nephrectomy 4 weeks later. Produced via immunoSEQ multiplex PCR; TCRdb's table is partial and in-frame only. The sample gives about 140,000 clones, about 88% of which show up once; around 17% is in the top ten. This specimen was blood, taken from a patient whose treatment included radiotherapy and nephrectomy. This clonotype was obtained from a woman aged 50 to 60 with renal cell carcinoma.

CDR3 sequence: CASSQSRAAEAFF. As DNA, the CDR3 is TGTGCCAGCAGTCAGTCCAGGGCGGCTGAAGCTTTCTTT. V gene TRBV27 combines with J gene TRBJ1-1; perhaps TRBD1 as D (5 bases). There are 13 residues in the CDR3. Trimming pared 5 bases from V and 6 bases from J, leaving 13 bases between. Germline V gene sequence: CDR1 MNHEY, CDR2 SMNVEV (reference sequence).